This is a list of T cell receptor beta chains from one sample in a study of cytomegalovirus exposure and HLA in healthy donors. Sequenced by immunoSEQ multiplex PCR; TCRdb stores in-frame clones only, minus some. The sample totals 200,000 to 250,000 clones; its top ten clones hold 0.75% to 1%. Sequenced: PBMCs. The receptors here all came from a young woman in good health and CMV-seropositive. Both conserved end residues are trimmed from each CDR3. Fields, in order: V gene, CDR3 length, CDR3 protein.

V: TRBV5-1; length: 13; CDR3: ASSFGGSSYNEQF
V: TRBV6-6; length: 14; CDR3: ASSPWAGGPAGELF
V: TRBV28; length: 11; CDR3: ASTPRSFYGYT
V: TRBV11-2; length: 12; CDR3: ASSLGGQGYEQY
V: TRBV7-2; length: 13; CDR3: ASSQRQTVNYGYT
V: TRBV28; length: 11; CDR3: ASTKPGADTQY
V: TRBV6-1; length: 13; CDR3: ASIRLAGVYNEQF
V: TRBV5-1; length: 14; CDR3: ASSLAGTSDPDTQY
V: TRBV2; length: 12; CDR3: ASRETGEDYGYT
V: TRBV15; length: 13; CDR3: ATSRTGARSYEQY
V: TRBV6-1; length: 12; CDR3: ATPGATASYEQY
V: TRBV18; length: 11; CDR3: ASSSGTDYGYT